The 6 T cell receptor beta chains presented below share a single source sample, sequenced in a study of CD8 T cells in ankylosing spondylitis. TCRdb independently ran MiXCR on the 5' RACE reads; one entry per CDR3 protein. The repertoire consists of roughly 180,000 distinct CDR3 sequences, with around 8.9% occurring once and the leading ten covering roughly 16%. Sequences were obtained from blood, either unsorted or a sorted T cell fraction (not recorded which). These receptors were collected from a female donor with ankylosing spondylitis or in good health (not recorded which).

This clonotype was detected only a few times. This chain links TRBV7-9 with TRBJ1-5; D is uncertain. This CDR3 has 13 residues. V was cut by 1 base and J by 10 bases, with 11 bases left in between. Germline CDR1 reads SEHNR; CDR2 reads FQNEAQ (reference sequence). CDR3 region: CASSLDSTPPQHF. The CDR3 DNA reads TGTGCCAGCAGCTTAGATTCGACACCTCCCCAGCATTTT.

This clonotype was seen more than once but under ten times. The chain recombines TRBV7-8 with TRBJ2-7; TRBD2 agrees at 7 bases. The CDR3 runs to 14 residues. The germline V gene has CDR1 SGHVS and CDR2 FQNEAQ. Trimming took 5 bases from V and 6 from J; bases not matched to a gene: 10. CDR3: CASSPETSRGEQYF. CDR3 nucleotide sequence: TGTGCCAGCAGCCCAGAGACTAGCAGAGGCGAGCAGTACTTC.

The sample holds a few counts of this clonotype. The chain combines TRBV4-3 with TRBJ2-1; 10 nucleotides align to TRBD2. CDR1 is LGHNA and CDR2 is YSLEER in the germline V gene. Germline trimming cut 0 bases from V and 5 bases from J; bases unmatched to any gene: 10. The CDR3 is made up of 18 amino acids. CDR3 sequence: CASSQDLRLAGVNNEQFF. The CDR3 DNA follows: TGCGCCAGCAGCCAAGATCTTCGCCTAGCGGGAGTCAACAATGAGCAGTTCTTC.

CDR3 nucleotides: TGTGCCACCAGTGACCGAGGGGGGAGCTCCTACAATGAGCAGTTCTTC. Translating gives CATSDRGGSSYNEQFF. The gene calls are TRBV24-1 and TRBJ2-1; D is perhaps TRBD1 or TRBD2 (6 bases each). Germline V gives CDR1 KGHDR, CDR2 SFDVKD. The V and J ends lost 4 bases and 0 bases respectively, with 12 bases between them. The CDR3 is made up of 16 amino acids.

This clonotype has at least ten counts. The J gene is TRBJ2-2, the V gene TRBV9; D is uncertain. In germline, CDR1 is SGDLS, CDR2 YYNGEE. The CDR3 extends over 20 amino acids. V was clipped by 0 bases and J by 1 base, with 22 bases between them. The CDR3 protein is CASSVAGPYSTRWNTGELFF. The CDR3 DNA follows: TGTGCCAGCAGCGTAGCTGGTCCGTATAGCACCCGCTGGAACACCGGGGAGCTGTTTTTT.

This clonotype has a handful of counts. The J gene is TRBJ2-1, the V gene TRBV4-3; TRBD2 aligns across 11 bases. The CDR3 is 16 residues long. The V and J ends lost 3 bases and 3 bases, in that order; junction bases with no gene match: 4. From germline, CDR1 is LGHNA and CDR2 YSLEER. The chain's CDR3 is CASSHGTSGFYNEQFF. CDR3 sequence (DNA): TGCGCCAGCAGCCATGGGACTAGCGGATTCTACAATGAGCAGTTCTTC.